This T cell receptor (beta chain) is drawn from a study of blood T cell repertoires in COVID-19. Study-level background: Some COVID-19 samples were acute and others convalescent; all came from the United States, Italy and Spain. T cells, B-cell-depleted T cells, or PBMCs provided the cDNA or gDNA that served as material.

In the authors' workflow: It was from reference gene primer amplification that nucleated cell counts were estimated. The method was immunoSEQ multiplex PCR; TCRdb's version includes in-frame clones alone and lacks a portion of them. Clonal size and the V and J genes are those of that table, whereas D and trimming came from the DNA. The sample records some 140,000 clones, around 83% being singletons. The CDR3 runs 14 residues. V lost 4 bases and J lost 0, with 9 bases in between. Looked up from germline, CDR1 is MGHRA and CDR2 is YSYEKL. V is TRBV4-1 and J is TRBJ1-2, with D perhaps TRBD1 (5 bases). Source material: peripheral blood. This receptor was taken from a human donor in a cohort sampled during active COVID-19. CDR3: CASSPTASNYGYTF. The DNA of the CDR3 is TGCGCCAGCAGCCCGACAGCCTCTAACTATGGCTACACCTTC.